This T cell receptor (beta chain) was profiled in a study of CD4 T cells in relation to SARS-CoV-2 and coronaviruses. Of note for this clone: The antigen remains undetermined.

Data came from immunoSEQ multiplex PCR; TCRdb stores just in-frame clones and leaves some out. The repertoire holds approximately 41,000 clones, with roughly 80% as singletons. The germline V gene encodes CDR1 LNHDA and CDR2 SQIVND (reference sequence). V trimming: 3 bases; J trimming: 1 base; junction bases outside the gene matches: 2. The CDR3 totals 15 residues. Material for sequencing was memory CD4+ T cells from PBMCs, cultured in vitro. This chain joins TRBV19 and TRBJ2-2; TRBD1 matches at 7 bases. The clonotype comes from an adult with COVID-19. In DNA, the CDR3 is TGTGCCAGTAGTATCTGGACAGGGAACACCGGGGAGCTGTTTTTT. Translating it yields CASSIWTGNTGELFF.